These 21 T cell receptor beta chains originate from one sample sequenced in a study of blood T cell repertoires in COVID-19. Sequencing used immunoSEQ multiplex PCR; TCRdb keeps in-frame clones, though not all of them. The sample includes roughly 250,000 clones, around nine tenths seen only once; the top ten take around 9.5%. Sequenced: peripheral blood. These receptors originate from a man aged 35 to 55 who had recovered from COVID-19.

This chain uses TRBV19 with TRBJ2-7; 12 positions agree with TRBD1. CDR1 and CDR2 from the germline V gene are LNHDA and SQIVND (reference sequence). Trimming at V came to 5 bases and at J to 7 bases, leaving 6 bases not matched to a gene. This CDR3 contains 14 residues. The CDR3 region has the DNA TGTGCCAGTAGTCCGGGACAGGGGGCAGGAGAGCAGTACTTC. This sequence encodes CASSPGQGAGEQYF.

This clone showed up just once. The genes are TRBV19 and TRBJ1-5, with a weak D call TRBD1 (6 bases). Trimming stripped 0 bases from V and 0 bases from J, with 15 bases between. The CDR3 is 18 residues long. Per the germline V gene, CDR1 is LNHDA and CDR2 is SQIVND (reference sequence). This chain's CDR3 is CASSIDIGTHASNQPQHF. As DNA, the CDR3 is TGTGCCAGTAGTATAGACATCGGGACACATGCTAGCAATCAGCCCCAGCATTTT.

The rearrangement uses TRBV25-1 and TRBJ1-3; no definite D call. This CDR3 is built from 16 residues. V lost 4 bases, J lost 0 bases, and 13 bases lay in between. CDR1 and CDR2 from the germline V gene are MGHDK and SYGVNS. CDR3 sequence: CASSGPVGSSGNTIYF. For the CDR3, the DNA is TGTGCCAGCAGTGGTCCGGTGGGGAGCTCTGGAAACACCATATATTTT.

J is TRBJ1-2 and V is TRBV6-1, with D possibly TRBD1 on 6 matching bases. The CDR3 loop spans 17 amino acids. Germline CDR1 MNHNS, CDR2 SASEGT. V lost 0 bases and J 2 bases, leaving 16 bases between the germline ends. This CDR3 is CASSEAATGGANYGYTF. As DNA, the CDR3 is TGTGCCAGCAGTGAAGCGGCGACAGGAGGAGCGAACTATGGCTACACCTTC.

The chain is built from TRBV9 and TRBJ1-6; no clear D. V was trimmed by 2 bases and J by 7 bases, leaving 7 bases between them. The CDR3 runs to 13 residues. Germline V gene lookup returns CDR1 SGDLS and CDR2 YYNGEE. The CDR3 region is CASSVDGNSPLHF. The CDR3 DNA sequence: TGTGCCAGCAGCGTTGATGGCAATTCACCCCTCCACTTT.

The chain employs TRBV9 and TRBJ2-1; 9 bases line up with TRBD2. In germline, CDR1 is SGDLS, CDR2 YYNGEE. This CDR3 region has 16 residues. J gave up 7 bases and V 3 bases, and 11 bases lay outside the gene matches. CDR3 sequence (DNA): TGTGCCAGCAGCGCAAGGGGGACTAGCAAGGGGAATGAGCAGTTCTTC. Translating gives CASSARGTSKGNEQFF.

This chain connects TRBV7-2 to TRBJ1-1, with TRBD1 identical over 7 bases. With 1 base clipped from V and 5 bases from J, the junction kept 10 bases outside the gene matches. Germline V lookup: CDR1 SGHTA, CDR2 FQGNSA. The CDR3 loop spans 16 amino acids. CDR3 sequence reads: CASSLVTRGLRTEAFF. The DNA for the CDR3 is TGTGCCAGCAGCTTAGTAACGAGGGGGCTTAGGACTGAAGCTTTCTTT.

The chain combines TRBV4-1 with TRBJ2-3, with 11 bases fitting TRBD2. This CDR3 is built from 16 residues. Per germline, CDR1 MGHRA and CDR2 YSYEKL. V lost 1 base to trimming and J lost 9 bases; unmatched junction nucleotides: 9. CDR3 DNA: TGCGCCAGCAGCCAAGCCACCCTAGCGGGGGGTGGAACGCAGTATTTT. It yields the protein CASSQATLAGGGTQYF.

This sequence joins TRBV6-5 and TRBJ2-7; weak D call: TRBD1 (6 bases). V was shortened by 5 bases and J by 1 base, with 9 bases between the two germline ends. The germline V gene has CDR1 MNHEY and CDR2 SVGAGI. The CDR3 consists of 13 residues. Written as DNA, the CDR3 is TGTGCCAGCAGTCTTACAGGGTCCTACGAGCAGTACTTC. Translating gives CASSLTGSYEQYF.

The V and J genes are TRBV27 and TRBJ2-7; 9 positions agree with TRBD1. Germline V gives CDR1 MNHEY, CDR2 SMNVEV (reference sequence). With V trimmed by 6 bases and J by 6 bases, 15 bases remained unmatched. This CDR3 region has 16 residues. The CDR3 loop reads CASSLWTGVFVGEQYF. The DNA for the CDR3 is TGTGCCAGCAGCCTATGGACAGGGGTGTTTGTCGGCGAGCAGTACTTC.

Only a few counts were recorded for this clone. The rearrangement uses TRBV2 and TRBJ2-1, with 9 bases aligning to TRBD1. V shed 8 bases, J shed 1 base, and the junction held 6 bases outside the gene matches. CDR1 is SNHLY, CDR2 FYNNEI, per germline. This CDR3 region has 15 residues. The CDR3 is CASGRQGESYNEQFF. The CDR3, as DNA: TGTGCCAGCGGACGACAGGGGGAATCCTACAATGAGCAGTTCTTC.

The rearrangement links TRBV24-1 to TRBJ2-7; the match to TRBD2 covers 8 bases. CDR3 length: 14 residues. CDR1 is KGHDR, CDR2 SFDVKD, per germline. The V gene end was trimmed by 4 bases and the J gene end by 6 bases; junction bases not matched to a gene: 7. This chain's CDR3 is CATSDLGLAVEQYF. As DNA, the CDR3 is TGTGCCACCAGTGACTTAGGACTAGCCGTCGAGCAGTACTTC.

This clone was found a few times. V usage is TRBV5-8 and J usage is TRBJ2-1; D is uncertain. This CDR3 contains 11 residues. Germline lookup yields CDR1 SGHTS and CDR2 YDEGEE. V was shortened by 4 bases and J by 12 bases, with 11 bases between the two germline ends. CDR3 loop: CASSLTSWQFF. The CDR3 DNA reads TGTGCCAGCAGCCTTACATCGTGGCAGTTCTTC.

This rearrangement joins TRBV29-1 to TRBJ1-2; D unclear. Deletions cut 0 bases from V and 10 bases from J, with 12 bases between. Germline V lookup: CDR1 SQVTM, CDR2 ANQGSEA. The CDR3 contains 12 residues. CDR3 DNA sequence: TGCAGCGTTGAAGATGGCTGGCTCCACTACACCTTC. Residues: CSVEDGWLHYTF. Variable domain in full (rest from reference TRBV29-1 and TRBJ1-2): SAVISQKPSRDICQRGTSLTIQCQVDSQVTMMFWYRQQPGQSLTLIATANQGSEATYESGFVIDKFPISRPNLTFSTLTVSNMSPEDSSIYLCSVEDGWLHYTFGSGTRLTVV.

Only one count was recorded for this clone. The gene calls are TRBV9 and TRBJ2-5; 9 bases are a match to TRBD2. V shed 0 bases, J shed 4 bases, and the junction held 7 bases outside the gene matches. The CDR3 loop spans 16 amino acids. The germline V gene encodes CDR1 SGDLS and CDR2 YYNGEE. This CDR3 is CASSVGIAGGTETQYF. The CDR3 DNA is TGTGCCAGCAGCGTAGGTATCGCGGGGGGGACAGAGACCCAGTACTTC.

V and J are TRBV19 and TRBJ2-2, with TRBD1 matching over 11 bases. Losses at the gene ends were 6 bases for V and 5 bases for J; bases not matched to a gene: 2. In germline, CDR1 is LNHDA, CDR2 SQIVND (reference sequence). This CDR3 is 14 amino acids long. Here the CDR3 DNA reads TGTGCCAGTAGGGGACAGGGGGAAACCGGGGAGCTGTTTTTT. It translates to CASRGQGETGELFF.

The chain links TRBV5-1 to TRBJ2-5; TRBD1 matches at 9 bases. The CDR3 runs to 15 residues. The germline gives CDR1 SGHRS, CDR2 YFSETQ. After removal of 0 bases from V and 5 bases from J, the junction contained 5 bases not matched to a gene. The CDR3 sequence: CASSLGGTGKETQYF. The CDR3 region has the DNA TGCGCCAGCAGCTTGGGTGGGACAGGGAAGGAGACCCAGTACTTC.

This clone appeared many times. V is TRBV25-1 and J is TRBJ1-1, with 9 bases lining up with TRBD1. J was trimmed by 9 bases and V by 3 bases; bases with no gene match: 8. The CDR3 is made up of 14 amino acids. CDR1 and CDR2 from the germline V gene are MGHDK and SYGVNS. The CDR3 DNA is TGTGCCAGCAGTGATAGGACAGGGGCCTTTAAAGCTTTCTTT. This gives the protein CASSDRTGAFKAFF.

The chain combines TRBV7-9 with TRBJ1-1, with unresolved D. CDR1 is SEHNR, CDR2 FQNEAQ, per germline (reference sequence). The ends were cut back, 1 base at V and 5 bases at J, with 11 bases in the middle. This CDR3 region has 14 residues. CDR3: CASSLGASVTEAFF. CDR3 nucleotide sequence: TGTGCCAGCAGCTTAGGGGCCTCTGTGACTGAAGCTTTCTTT.

CDR3 sequence (DNA): TGTGCCATCAGTGAGCCGGCCAGGAACTATGGCTACACCTTC. Amino acid sequence: CAISEPARNYGYTF. The rearrangement joins TRBV10-3 to TRBJ1-2, with unresolved D. The CDR3 length is 14 residues. V lost 2 bases and J lost 2, with 9 bases in between. Germline V gene lookup returns CDR1 ENHRY and CDR2 SYGVKD.

The chain uses TRBV6-5 and TRBJ2-3; 8 bases are a match to TRBD1. From germline, CDR1 is MNHEY and CDR2 SVGAGI. This CDR3 has 14 residues. The junction had 4 bases not matched to a gene; V was cut back by 7 bases and J by 1 base. The CDR3 here is CASTQDRGTDTQYF. The CDR3 DNA reads as TGTGCCAGCACCCAGGACAGGGGCACAGATACGCAGTATTTT.